A selection of T cell receptor beta chains follows, all from one sample in a study of blood T cell repertoires in COVID-19. Repertoires were generated with immunoSEQ multiplex PCR, while TCRdb's copy carries only in-frame clones and drops some. Counted here are 140,000 or so clones, roughly 80% occurring once; the ten biggest clones make up approximately 15%. Sequenced material: peripheral blood. All receptors derive from a man aged 50 to 59 with acute or convalescent COVID-19. CDR3s include the opening cysteine and the closing phenylalanine or tryptophan. A D gene is named only where the DNA matches it firmly. Size is stated for part of the rows, as once, few or many counts, or as a class when the clone is expanded.

16,TRBD2,-,TRBV6-1,TRBJ2-1,TGTGCCAGCAGTGGCGGGGGGGCTGCCCAGTACAATGAGCAGTTCTTC,CASSGGGAAQYNEQFF
16,-,-,TRBV11-2,TRBJ2-3,TGTGCCAGCAGCTTAGAGTGGGGGGGCCAGACAGATACGCAGTATTTT,CASSLEWGGQTDTQYF
15,TRBD1,-,TRBV10-1,TRBJ2-1,TGCGCCAGCAGCGAACAGGGGGCCGGCTACAATGAGCAGTTCTTC,CASSEQGAGYNEQFF
18,TRBD1,few,TRBV24-1,TRBJ2-2,TGTGCCACCAGTGATCCCCAAACCTTACAGGGGAGCACCGGGGAGCTGTTTTTT,CATSDPQTLQGSTGELFF
15,TRBD2,-,TRBV5-4,TRBJ2-5,TGTGCCAGCAGCACTAGCGGGGGGGCCCAAGAGACCCAGTACTTC,CASSTSGGAQETQYF
13,-,-,TRBV30,TRBJ1-2,TGTGCCTGGAACGTGGAGGGAACATATGGCTACACCTTC,CAWNVEGTYGYTF
16,TRBD1,-,TRBV19,TRBJ1-3,TGTGCCAGTAGTATTAGGGGGCCGCTCTCTGGAAACACCATATATTTT,CASSIRGPLSGNTIYF
15,-,-,TRBV11-2,TRBJ2-2,TGTGCCAGCAGCTTATGGGGAGCGAACACCGGGGAGCTGTTTTTT,CASSLWGANTGELFF
15,TRBD2,-,TRBV7-9,TRBJ2-5,TGTGCCAGCAGCTTAGGGACTAGCGGTCAAGAGACCCAGTACTTC,CASSLGTSGQETQYF
11,-,-,TRBV12-3/TRBV12-4,TRBJ2-7,TGTGCCAGCGCCCAGAACTACGAGCAGTACTTC,CASAQNYEQYF
15,TRBD1,-,TRBV5-1,TRBJ2-5,TGCGCCAGCAGCCCTAGGACAGGGATAAAGGAGACCCAGTACTTC,CASSPRTGIKETQYF
14,TRBD1,-,TRBV30,TRBJ1-3,TGTGCCTGGAACAGGGGGTCAGCTGGAAACACCATATATTTT,CAWNRGSAGNTIYF
12,TRBD2,-,TRBV3-1/TRBV3-2,TRBJ2-5,TGTGCCAGCACCTCCACGGGGGGGACCCAGTACTTC,CASTSTGGTQYF
14,-,-,TRBV30,TRBJ1-1,TGTGCCTGGAGGCGAGGACTCTTGAACACTGAAGCTTTCTTT,CAWRRGLLNTEAFF
15,TRBD2,-,TRBV7-6,TRBJ2-5,TGTGCCAGCACTCGGGGGGGGCAGCATCAAGAGACCCAGTACTTC,CASTRGGQHQETQYF
16,-,-,TRBV24-1,TRBJ2-7,TGTGCCACCAGTGTACGTGGGGGGGGCACAACCTACGAGCAGTACTTC,CATSVRGGGTTYEQYF
15,TRBD1,-,TRBV29-1,TRBJ2-1,TGCAGCGCCAAAGGACAGGGCAGCTCCTACAATGAGCAGTTCTTC,CSAKGQGSSYNEQFF
18,-,-,TRBV14,TRBJ1-3,TGTGCCAGCAGCCAAGTATGGAGGGACCACTTCTCTGGAAACACCATATATTTT,CASSQVWRDHFSGNTIYF
13,-,-,TRBV28,TRBJ1-3,TGTGCCAGCAGTGTTCAGGGTTCAAACACCATATATTTT,CASSVQGSNTIYF
14,TRBD1,-,TRBV5-1,TRBJ2-7,TGCGCCAGCAGCTACGAAGGGACAGGGTTCGAGCAGTACTTC,CASSYEGTGFEQYF
11,-,-,TRBV20-1,TRBJ2-1,TGCAGTGTTAACAAGTACAATGAGCAGTTCTTC,CSVNKYNEQFF
16,-,-,TRBV7-2,TRBJ2-5,TGTGCCAGCAGCCCCCAAAGGACACAGGGTCAAGAGACCCAGTACTTC,CASSPQRTQGQETQYF
14,TRBD1,-,TRBV7-7,TRBJ2-3,TGTGCCAGCAGCATGACAGGGGGCAAAGATACGCAGTATTTT,CASSMTGGKDTQYF
14,-,-,TRBV9,TRBJ2-7,TGTGCCAGCAGCGTAGGAGCAGGGTCCTACGAGCAGTACTTC,CASSVGAGSYEQYF
15,TRBD1,-,TRBV19,TRBJ1-5,TGTGCCAGTAGACAGGGGGCTGCGAGCAATCAGCCCCAGCATTTT,CASRQGAASNQPQHF
14,-,few,TRBV20-1,TRBJ2-5,TGCAGTGCTAGTAAGTGGGATAGCGGAGAGACCCAGTACTTC,CSASKWDSGETQYF
15,-,-,TRBV11-2,TRBJ2-3,TGTGCCAGCAGCTTAGATGGGGGGGGCCCAGATACGCAGTATTTT,CASSLDGGGPDTQYF
15,-,-,TRBV23-1,TRBJ1-1,TGCGCCAGCAGTCAGTACAAATTTCCTAACACTGAAGCTTTCTTT,CASSQYKFPNTEAFF